Shown below are 4 T cell receptor beta chains from a single sample sequenced in a study of neoadjuvant anti-PD-1 for oral cavity cancer (dated by TCRdb to about 2021). Library construction relied on the immunoSEQ multiplex PCR assay. TCRdb provides this immuneACCESS table in a form limited to in-frame rearrangements. Some clones are lacking; in checked studies, under half of them reflect an unresolved V gene, and why the rest are absent is not known. In this sample the table shows 63,000 or so clones, 80% to 90% of which occur a single time. Of the sample, more than 2.5% falls within the top ten clones. The time point label, as the study defines it: after neoadjuvant nivolumab, at surgical resection. The material sequenced was PBMCs, taken after nivolumab (anti-PD-1) treatment. The receptors come from a person between 35 and 79 years old with oral cavity squamous cell carcinoma.

The V call is TRBV5-1, the J call TRBJ1-1; D is unclear. CDR3 length: 13 amino acids. V lost 9 bases and J lost 2, with 14 bases in between. Germline CDR1 and CDR2: SGHRS and YFSETQ. The CDR3 reads CATSSGTNTEAFF. The CDR3 DNA reads TGCGCCACCTCCTCGGGAACCAACACTGAAGCTTTCTTT.

The chain joins TRBV6-1 to TRBJ2-1; 8 nucleotides match TRBD1. CDR1 MNHNS and CDR2 SASEGT come from the germline V gene. J gave up 1 base and V 5 bases, and 4 bases lay outside the gene matches. The CDR3 loop spans 15 amino acids. CDR3 amino acids: CASSSRTGSYNEQFF. In DNA, the CDR3 is TGTGCCAGCAGTTCTCGGACAGGGTCCTACAATGAGCAGTTCTTC.

This clone was seen only once. The chain combines TRBV5-4 with TRBJ1-6; D is unresolved. Germline V lookup: CDR1 SGHNT, CDR2 YYREEE (reference sequence). The V end lost 6 bases, the J end lost 7 bases, and 11 bases lay between the germline ends. CDR3 length: 13 amino acids. Here the CDR3 reads CASNPFGNSPLHF. The CDR3 DNA reads as TGTGCCAGCAACCCCTTCGGGAATTCACCCCTCCACTTT.

This chain connects TRBV18 to TRBJ1-2, with 7 bases matching TRBD1. CDR3 size: 15 residues. Germline V gene data show CDR1 as KGHSH and CDR2 as LQKENI. Germline trimming cut 3 bases from V and 4 bases from J; bases unmatched to any gene: 8. The CDR3 DNA sequence: TGTGCCAGCTCACCCTTTCGGACAGGAACCTATGGCTACACCTTC. Translation: CASSPFRTGTYGYTF.